This passage covers 32 T cell receptor beta chains from one sample sequenced in a study of T cells in localized non-small cell lung cancer. Profiling relied on immunoSEQ multiplex PCR, and the TCRdb table lists in-frame clones only, not all of them. The sample contains about 33,000 clones, almost 90% of which appear only once. The sample was peripheral blood, taken before any cancer treatment. The receptor source for this set is a man aged 40 to 70 with stage I lung adenocarcinoma.

The V gene is TRBV19, the J gene TRBJ1-1; D may be TRBD1 (5 bases). CDR3 length: 14 residues. V lost 8 bases to trimming and J lost 6 bases, with 19 bases between them. CDR1 and CDR2 (germline): LNHDA, SQIVND (reference sequence). As DNA, the CDR3 is TGTGCCAGTTCCCTCGTCGGGCAGGGTGCTGAAGCTTTCTTT. Protein: CASSLVGQGAEAFF.

The genes are TRBV9 and TRBJ2-2; D might be TRBD2 (6 bases). Germline-derived CDR1 and CDR2 are SGDLS and YYNGEE. The CDR3 is 16 residues long. Trimming shortened V by 3 bases and J by 6 bases, and 18 bases separated the two germline ends. The CDR3 sequence is CASSAGGGARAGELFF. The CDR3 nucleotides are TGTGCCAGCAGCGCCGGAGGAGGGGCCCGGGCCGGGGAGCTGTTTTTT. Looking up the rest from reference TRBV9 and TRBJ2-2 gives the full variable domain: DSGVTQTPKHLITATGQRVTLRCSPRSGDLSVYWYQQSLDQGLQFLIQYYNGEERAKGNILERFSAQQFPDLHSELNLSSLELGDSALYFCASSAGGGARAGELFFGEGSRLTVL.

The chain has TRBV29-1 and TRBJ2-1; D not certain. The CDR3 runs 11 residues. Trimming stripped 3 bases from V and 3 bases from J, with 3 bases between. CDR1 SQVTM and CDR2 ANQGSEA come from the germline V gene. The CDR3 loop is CSVDVYNEQFF. In DNA, the CDR3 is TGCAGCGTTGACGTCTACAATGAGCAGTTCTTC.

Written as DNA, the CDR3 is TGTGCCAGCTGGGGGTATAGCACAGATACGCAGTATTTT. Encoded protein: CASWGYSTDTQYF. The chain joins TRBV5-4 to TRBJ2-3; D might be TRBD1 or TRBD2, each matching 5 bases. This CDR3 region has 13 residues. Per the germline V gene, CDR1 is SGHNT and CDR2 is YYREEE (reference sequence). Trimming removed 7 bases at V and 0 bases at J, with 9 bases between.

CDR3 DNA sequence: TGTGCCAGCAGCCAAGGGCGCAGGGTCTACGAGCAGTACTTC. Translated: CASSQGRRVYEQYF. J is TRBJ2-7 and V is TRBV14; a weak D match, TRBD1 (5 bases). Looked up from germline, CDR1 is SGHDN and CDR2 is FVKESK. There are 14 residues in the CDR3. V gave up 1 base and J gave up 3 bases, with 10 bases separating them.

The chain is built from TRBV27 and TRBJ2-5; TRBD1 matches 10 bases. From germline, CDR1 is MNHEY and CDR2 SMNVEV (reference sequence). The junction had 13 bases not matched to a gene; V was cut back by 5 bases and J by 7 bases. There are 16 residues in the CDR3. This CDR3 is CASSAPPDRGERTQYF. CDR3 bases: TGTGCCAGCAGTGCCCCTCCGGACAGGGGGGAAAGGACCCAGTACTTC.

The chain is built from TRBV18 and TRBJ2-3; D is possibly TRBD1 (6 bases). V was clipped by 3 bases and J by 3 bases, with 10 bases between them. The germline V gene encodes CDR1 KGHSH and CDR2 LQKENI. This CDR3 region has 14 residues. CDR3 DNA: TGTGCCAGCTCACCTGCAGGGGCAACAGATACGCAGTATTTT. Translation: CASSPAGATDTQYF.

The rearrangement links TRBV19 to TRBJ1-6, with D tentatively TRBD1 (5 bases). The CDR3 contains 15 residues. The germline V gene encodes CDR1 LNHDA and CDR2 SQIVND (reference sequence). V lost 3 bases, J lost 6 bases, and 12 bases lay in between. DNA of the CDR3: TGTGCCAGTAGTATTCCAGGTGACAGTAATTCACCCCTCCACTTT. It translates to CASSIPGDSNSPLHF.

This chain uses TRBV7-2 with TRBJ1-5; no reliable D call. Trimming took 4 bases from V and 7 from J, leaving 11 bases between them. The length of the CDR3 is 13 residues. From germline, CDR1 is SGHTA and CDR2 FQGNSA. Here the CDR3 reads CASSSGPWQPQHF. DNA for the CDR3: TGTGCCAGCAGCTCAGGACCGTGGCAGCCCCAGCATTTT.

The J gene is TRBJ1-2, the V gene TRBV2; D is uncertain. CDR1 is SNHLY, CDR2 FYNNEI, per germline. V dropped 3 bases and J dropped 4 bases, with 9 bases sitting between them. CDR3 length equals 13 residues. The CDR3 DNA reads as TGTGCCAGCAGTGATACGGTTTTCTATGGCTACACCTTC. Residues: CASSDTVFYGYTF.

The genes are TRBV27 and TRBJ1-2; D perhaps matches TRBD1 (5 bases). CDR1 MNHEY and CDR2 SMNVEV come from the germline V gene (reference sequence). V lost 6 bases and J 3 bases, leaving 11 bases between the germline ends. This CDR3 region has 13 residues. Written as DNA, the CDR3 is TGTGCCAGCAGAACGGGGGGTGACTATGGCTACACCTTC. It translates to CASRTGGDYGYTF.

The gene calls are TRBV5-5 and TRBJ1-5; D might be TRBD1 (6 bases). This CDR3 is 15 amino acids long. Looked up from germline, CDR1 is SGHKS and CDR2 is YYEKEE (reference sequence). V lost 3 bases and J 5 bases, leaving 15 bases between the germline ends. DNA for the CDR3: TGTGCCAGCAGCTCCGACTGGGGGGGCGATCAGCCCCAGCATTTT. The encoded protein is CASSSDWGGDQPQHF. Complete variable domain (other parts from reference TRBV5-5 and TRBJ1-5): DAGVTQSPTHLIKTRGQQVTLRCSPISGHKSVSWYQQVLGQGPQFIFQYYEKEERGRGNFPDRFSARQFPNYSSELNVNALLLGDSALYLCASSSDWGGDQPQHFGDGTRLSIL.

The gene calls are TRBV9 and TRBJ2-5, with 7 bases that match TRBD2. This CDR3 spans 15 amino acids. Losses at the gene ends were 2 bases for V and 1 base for J; bases not matched to a gene: 5. CDR1 is SGDLS, CDR2 YYNGEE, per germline. The CDR3 DNA sequence: TGTGCCAGCAGCGTCACTAGCGTCCCCCAAGAGACCCAGTACTTC. Residues: CASSVTSVPQETQYF.

This clone occurred once. The rearrangement joins TRBV27 to TRBJ2-1; 11 nucleotides match TRBD1. CDR1 MNHEY and CDR2 SMNVEV come from the germline V gene (reference sequence). The CDR3 consists of 15 residues. V shed 5 bases and J 12 bases; nucleotides not matched to a gene: 12. The DNA for the CDR3 is TGTGCCAGCAGTCGGACAGGGGGCGCGGGAGTACGGCAGTTCTTC. Translating it yields CASSRTGGAGVRQFF.

V and J are TRBV4-2 and TRBJ1-5; D remains ambiguous. The CDR3 is 14 amino acids. Trimming removed 1 base at V and 4 bases at J, with 8 bases between. Germline V lookup: CDR1 LGHNA, CDR2 YNFKEQ. CDR3 DNA: TGTGCCAGCAGCCAAGTTGCGGGGAATCAGCCCCAGCATTTT. Residues: CASSQVAGNQPQHF.

V is TRBV7-9 and J is TRBJ1-1, with 8 bases fitting TRBD1. The CDR3 is made up of 13 amino acids. The germline V gene has CDR1 SEHNR and CDR2 FQNEAQ (reference sequence). V lost 5 bases, J lost 10 bases, and 9 bases stayed unmatched. The DNA of the CDR3 is TGTGCCAGCAGCGAGGCAGGGGGCGCCCCAGCTTTCTTT. Translating it yields CASSEAGGAPAFF.

This clone was picked up a small number of times. The chain employs TRBV9 and TRBJ2-1; the match to TRBD1 covers 7 bases. The CDR3 runs 15 residues. The ends lost 0 bases at V and 7 bases at J; junction bases unmatched: 7. CDR1 is SGDLS and CDR2 is YYNGEE in the germline V gene. In DNA, the CDR3 is TGTGCCAGCAGCGTAGAGGGACAGTCGGGGAATGAGCAGTTCTTC. It yields the protein CASSVEGQSGNEQFF.

V usage is TRBV2 and J usage is TRBJ1-1; weak D call: TRBD1 (6 bases). Germline assignment: CDR1 SNHLY and CDR2 FYNNEI. The germline V and J ends were trimmed by 8 bases and 3 bases, with 13 bases remaining between them. This CDR3 contains 13 residues. The CDR3: CASSGGGDTEAFF. The CDR3 DNA reads TGTGCCAGCTCTGGGGGGGGCGACACTGAAGCTTTCTTT.

A single count supports this clone. J is TRBJ2-7 and V is TRBV30, with a possible D match to TRBD1 (5 bases). The V end lost 2 bases, the J end lost 2 bases, and 16 bases lay between the germline ends. Germline CDR1 and CDR2: GTSNPN and SVGIG (reference sequence). The CDR3 consists of 15 residues. The CDR3 DNA reads TGTGCCTGGAGTCAAGAAGGGGCCTCTACCTACGAGCAGTACTTC. Its translation is CAWSQEGASTYEQYF.

This chain links TRBV19 with TRBJ2-1; D is uncertain. CDR1 is LNHDA and CDR2 is SQIVND in the germline V gene (reference sequence). V was shortened by 6 bases and J by 0 bases, with 12 bases between the two germline ends. This CDR3 has 15 residues. The CDR3 bases are TGTGCCAGTAGACGTAAAAAGGGCTCCTACAATGAGCAGTTCTTC. Protein: CASRRKKGSYNEQFF. Together with reference TRBV19 and TRBJ2-1, the CDR3 gives the full variable domain: DGGITQSPKYLFRKEGQNVTLSCEQNLNHDAMYWYRQDPGQGLRLIYYSQIVNDFQKGDIAEGYSVSREKKESFPLTVTSAQKNPTAFYLCASRRKKGSYNEQFFGPGTRLTVL.

The rearrangement links TRBV6-1 to TRBJ1-1, with D unclear. V was cut by 6 bases and J by 1 base, with 9 bases left in between. The CDR3 totals 13 residues. From germline, CDR1 is MNHNS and CDR2 SASEGT. The CDR3 DNA follows: TGTGCCAGCAGGCACCCCCCGAACACTGAAGCTTTCTTT. Translating it yields CASRHPPNTEAFF.

The chain recombines TRBV2 with TRBJ2-1; D might be TRBD2 (6 bases). The CDR3 runs 13 residues. Trimming left V 7 bases short and J 6 bases short, with 13 bases between. Germline CDR1 is SNHLY and CDR2 is FYNNEI. This chain's CDR3 is CASKDPGGNEQFF. CDR3 bases: TGTGCCAGCAAAGATCCCGGGGGCAATGAGCAGTTCTTC.

This clone was counted a single time. The chain employs TRBV7-3 and TRBJ2-2; no clear D. Per the germline V gene, CDR1 is SGHTA and CDR2 is FQGTGA. V was clipped by 5 bases and J by 6 bases, with 10 bases between them. This CDR3 is built from 13 residues. This CDR3 reads CASSLRIAGELFF. The CDR3 DNA reads as TGTGCCAGCAGCCTGCGGATTGCCGGGGAGCTGTTTTTT. The full variable domain, its missing parts supplied by reference TRBV7-3 and TRBJ2-2, is GAGVSQTPSNKVTEKGKYVELRCDPISGHTALYWYRQSLGQGPEFLIYFQGTGAADDSGLPNDRFFAVRPEGSVSTLKIQRTERGDSAVYLCASSLRIAGELFFGEGSRLTVL.

The chain combines TRBV9 with TRBJ2-1; D unclear. Trimming removed 3 bases at V and 4 bases at J, with 14 bases between. Per germline, CDR1 SGDLS and CDR2 YYNGEE. CDR3 length: 15 amino acids. CDR3 in DNA: TGTGCCAGCAGCGCAGGATCCGGCCCTTACAATGAGCAGTTCTTC. Translation gives CASSAGSGPYNEQFF.

The J gene is TRBJ2-7, the V gene TRBV5-4, with D possibly being TRBD1 (6 bases). V dropped 0 bases and J dropped 3 bases, with 10 bases sitting between them. Germline V lookup: CDR1 SGHNT, CDR2 YYREEE (reference sequence). This CDR3 is built from 14 residues. This chain's CDR3 is CASSLEADSYEQYF. CDR3 in DNA: TGTGCCAGCAGCTTGGAGGCGGACAGCTACGAGCAGTACTTC.

The genes are TRBV6-5 and TRBJ1-5, with 7 positions matching TRBD1. The CDR3 covers 12 residues. V lost 8 bases to trimming and J lost 4 bases; unmatched junction nucleotides: 2. The germline gives CDR1 MNHEY, CDR2 SVGAGI. This chain's CDR3 is CASRTGNQPQHF. In nucleotides, the CDR3 is TGTGCCAGCCGGACAGGAAATCAGCCCCAGCATTTT.

The V call is TRBV11-3, the J call TRBJ2-2; 10 nucleotides line up with TRBD1. Unmatched junction bases numbered 6, after V lost 5 bases and J lost 6 bases. This CDR3 contains 15 residues. From germline, CDR1 is SGHNT and CDR2 YENEEA. The CDR3 sequence is CASSPGTGDAGELFF. The CDR3 bases are TGTGCCAGCAGCCCCGGGACAGGGGATGCCGGGGAGCTGTTTTTT.

The J gene is TRBJ1-4, the V gene TRBV5-1; no clear D gene. The CDR3 has 15 amino acids. V lost 1 base and J 5 bases, leaving 12 bases between the germline ends. In germline, CDR1 is SGHRS, CDR2 YFSETQ. CDR3 sequence: CASSLTGSRNEKLFF. DNA for the CDR3: TGCGCCAGCAGCTTGACCGGCAGCAGAAATGAAAAACTGTTTTTT. Looking up the rest from reference TRBV5-1 and TRBJ1-4 gives the full variable domain: KAGVTQTPRYLIKTRGQQVTLSCSPISGHRSVSWYQQTPGQGLQFLFEYFSETQRNKGNFPGRFSGRQFSNSRSEMNVSTLELGDSALYLCASSLTGSRNEKLFFGSGTQLSVL.

This clone turned up a few times. The V gene is TRBV19, the J gene TRBJ1-5; 10 bases are shared with TRBD1. Germline loops: CDR1 LNHDA, CDR2 SQIVND (reference sequence). This CDR3 spans 13 amino acids. V lost 10 bases to trimming and J lost 6 bases; unmatched junction nucleotides: 6. The CDR3 loop reads CATAGQGFQPQHF. The DNA of the CDR3 is TGTGCCACCGCGGGACAGGGGTTTCAGCCCCAGCATTTT.

The chain uses TRBV5-1 and TRBJ2-1; 8 bases line up with TRBD1. The CDR3 loop spans 21 amino acids. The ends lost 7 bases at V and 3 bases at J; junction bases unmatched: 27. Germline V gives CDR1 SGHRS, CDR2 YFSETQ. CDR3 loop: CASRNLEAWTGWTGIYNEQFF. The CDR3, as DNA: TGCGCCAGCCGGAATCTAGAGGCCTGGACAGGCTGGACAGGGATCTACAATGAGCAGTTCTTC.

V usage is TRBV30 and J usage is TRBJ1-3, with D hard to call. This CDR3 contains 15 residues. V lost 2 bases and J 0 bases, leaving 11 bases between the germline ends. Germline CDR1 reads GTSNPN; CDR2 reads SVGIG (reference sequence). In nucleotides, the CDR3 is TGTGCCTGGAGTACTCCCGCGAACTCTGGAAACACCATATATTTT. Residues: CAWSTPANSGNTIYF.

The chain couples TRBV15 to TRBJ2-6, with 8 bases that match TRBD1. V lost 4 bases to trimming and J lost 3 bases; unmatched junction nucleotides: 8. Germline lookup yields CDR1 LNHNV and CDR2 YYDKDF (reference sequence). This CDR3 has 17 amino acids. The CDR3, as DNA: TGTGCCACCAGCAAAGGGACAGGTAGTTTTGGGGCCAACGTCCTGACTTTC. Residues: CATSKGTGSFGANVLTF.